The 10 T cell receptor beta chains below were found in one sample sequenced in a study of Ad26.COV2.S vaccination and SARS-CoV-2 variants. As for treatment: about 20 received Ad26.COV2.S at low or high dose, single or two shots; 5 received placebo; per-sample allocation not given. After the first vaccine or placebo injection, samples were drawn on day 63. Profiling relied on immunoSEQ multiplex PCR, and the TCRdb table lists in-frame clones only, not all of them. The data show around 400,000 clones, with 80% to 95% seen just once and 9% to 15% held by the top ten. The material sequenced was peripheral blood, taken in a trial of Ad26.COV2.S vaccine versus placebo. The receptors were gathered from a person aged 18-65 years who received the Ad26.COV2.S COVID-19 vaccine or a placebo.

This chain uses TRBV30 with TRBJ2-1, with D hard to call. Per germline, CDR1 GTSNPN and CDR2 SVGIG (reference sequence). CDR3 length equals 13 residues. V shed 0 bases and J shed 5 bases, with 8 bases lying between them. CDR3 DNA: TGTGCCTGGAGTGTAGCTTACGACAATGAGCAGTTCTTC. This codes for CAWSVAYDNEQFF.

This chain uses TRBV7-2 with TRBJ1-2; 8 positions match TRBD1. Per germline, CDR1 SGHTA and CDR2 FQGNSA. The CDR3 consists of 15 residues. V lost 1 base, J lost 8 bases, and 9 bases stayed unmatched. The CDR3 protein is CASSLVRGQAEGYTF. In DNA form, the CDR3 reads TGTGCCAGCAGCTTAGTTCGGGGACAGGCAGAAGGCTACACCTTC.

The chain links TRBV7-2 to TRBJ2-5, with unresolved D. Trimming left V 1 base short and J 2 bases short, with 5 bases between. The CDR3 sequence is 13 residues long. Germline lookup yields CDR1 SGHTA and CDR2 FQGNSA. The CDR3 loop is CASSLVPQETQYF. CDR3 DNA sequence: TGTGCCAGCAGCTTAGTACCTCAAGAGACCCAGTACTTC. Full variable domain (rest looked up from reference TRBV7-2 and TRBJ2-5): GAGVSQSPSNKVTEKGKDVELRCDPISGHTALYWYRQSLGQGLEFLIYFQGNSAPDKSGLPSDRFSAERTGGSVSTLTIQRTQQEDSAVYLCASSLVPQETQYFGPGTRLLVL.

The DNA for the CDR3 is TGTGCCAGCTCACTGTGGACAGGGGAAGATTATAGCAATCAGCCCCAGCATTTT. The encoded protein is CASSLWTGEDYSNQPQHF. The chain employs TRBV18 and TRBJ1-5; 9 nucleotides align to TRBD1. CDR1 is KGHSH and CDR2 is LQKENI in the germline V gene. The CDR3 has 18 amino acids. The ends lost 4 bases at V and 0 bases at J; junction bases unmatched: 10. Drawing the rest from reference TRBV18 and TRBJ1-5, the complete variable domain is NAGVMQNPRHLVRRRGQEARLRCSPMKGHSHVYWYRQLPEEGLKFMVYLQKENIIDESGMPKERFSAEFPKEGPSILRIQQVVRGDSAAYFCASSLWTGEDYSNQPQHFGDGTRLSIL.

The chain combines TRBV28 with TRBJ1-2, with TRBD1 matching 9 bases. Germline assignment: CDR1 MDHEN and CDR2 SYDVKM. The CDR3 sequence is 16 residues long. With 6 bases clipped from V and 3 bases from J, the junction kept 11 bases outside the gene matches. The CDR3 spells CASSPDRGSSDYGYTF. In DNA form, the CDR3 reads TGTGCCAGCAGCCCCGACAGGGGGAGTAGTGACTATGGCTACACCTTC.

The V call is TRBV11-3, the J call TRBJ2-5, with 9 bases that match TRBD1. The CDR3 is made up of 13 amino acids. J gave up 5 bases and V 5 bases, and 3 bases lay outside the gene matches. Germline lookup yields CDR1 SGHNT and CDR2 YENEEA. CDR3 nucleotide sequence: TGTGCCAGCAGCCGAGGGACAGGGGAGACCCAGTACTTC. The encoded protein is CASSRGTGETQYF.

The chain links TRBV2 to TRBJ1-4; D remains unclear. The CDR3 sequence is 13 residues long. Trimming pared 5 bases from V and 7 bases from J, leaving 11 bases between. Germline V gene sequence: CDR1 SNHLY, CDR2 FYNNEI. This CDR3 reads CASSQELGEKLFF. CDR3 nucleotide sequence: TGTGCCAGCAGTCAGGAGCTGGGTGAAAAACTGTTTTTT.

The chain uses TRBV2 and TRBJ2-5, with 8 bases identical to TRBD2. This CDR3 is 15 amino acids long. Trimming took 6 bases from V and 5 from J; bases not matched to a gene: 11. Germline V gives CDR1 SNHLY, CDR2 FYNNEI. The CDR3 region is CASRPGLDPLETQYF. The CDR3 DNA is TGTGCCAGCAGGCCGGGACTAGATCCGTTGGAGACCCAGTACTTC.

CDR3 sequence reads: CASSPRTRTDTQYF. In DNA, the CDR3 is TGTGCCAGCTCACCACGGACCCGCACAGATACGCAGTATTTT. V gene TRBV18 combines with J gene TRBJ2-3; D not resolved. CDR1 is KGHSH, CDR2 LQKENI, per germline. V dropped 1 base and J dropped 1 base, with 6 bases sitting between them. There are 14 residues in the CDR3.

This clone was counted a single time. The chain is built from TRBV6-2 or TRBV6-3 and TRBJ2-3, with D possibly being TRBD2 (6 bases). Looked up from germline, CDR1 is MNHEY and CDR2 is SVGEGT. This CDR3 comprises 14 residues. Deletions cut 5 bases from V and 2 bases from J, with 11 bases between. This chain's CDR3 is CASSQGLTTDTQYF. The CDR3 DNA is TGTGCCAGCAGTCAAGGACTAACCACAGATACGCAGTATTTT.